This TCR beta chain is from a study of CD8+CD57+ T cells in acquired aplastic anemia. Background on the study: Across the sorted CD4+ and CD8+ cells, DNA amounts averaged about 3 ug. General study findings and limits: Between patients and controls, some 31 CD8+ CDR3 sequences were found in common.

CDR3 and TCR beta VDJ profiling relied on a genomic DNA template. TCRdb called the reads again in MiXCR, with one record for every CDR3 protein. The sample has around 210,000 distinct CDR3 sequences, less than 75% seen once. For sequencing, patients were chosen who had shown expansion of CD8+CD57+ cells by flow cytometry. There was no therapy given to any patient before the blood sampling took place. CDR3 length: 14 residues. The V end lost 3 bases, the J end lost 3 bases, and 10 bases lay between the germline ends. Germline lookup yields CDR1 MDHEN and CDR2 SYDVKM. As for this clonotype: Its antigen is not identified. This CDR3 fails to terminate in the conserved phenylalanine or tryptophan, so it likely reflects a read error.

Sequences were obtained from sorted CD4+, CD8+, or CD8+CD57+ T cells (not recorded which) from PBMCs. The chain recombines TRBV28 with TRBJ2-3; the D gene is possibly TRBD1 (5 bases). The sequence came from a human donor with aplastic anemia. In DNA form, the CDR3 reads TGTGCCAGCAGTTTCGGAGCAGGGACAGATACGCAGTATCTT. Translated, it gives CASSFGAGTDTQYL.